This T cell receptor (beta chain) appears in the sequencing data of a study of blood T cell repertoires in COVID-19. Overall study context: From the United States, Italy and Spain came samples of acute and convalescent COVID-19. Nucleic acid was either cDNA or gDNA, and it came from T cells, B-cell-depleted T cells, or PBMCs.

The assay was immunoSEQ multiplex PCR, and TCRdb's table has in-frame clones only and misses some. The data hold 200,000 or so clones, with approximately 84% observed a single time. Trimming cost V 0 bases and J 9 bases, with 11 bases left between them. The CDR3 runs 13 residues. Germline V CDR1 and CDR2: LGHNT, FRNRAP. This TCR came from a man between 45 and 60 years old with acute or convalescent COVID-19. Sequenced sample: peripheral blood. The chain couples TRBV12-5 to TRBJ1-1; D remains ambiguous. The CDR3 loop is CASGLVSGYKAFF. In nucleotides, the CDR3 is TGTGCTAGTGGTTTGGTATCAGGATACAAAGCTTTCTTT.